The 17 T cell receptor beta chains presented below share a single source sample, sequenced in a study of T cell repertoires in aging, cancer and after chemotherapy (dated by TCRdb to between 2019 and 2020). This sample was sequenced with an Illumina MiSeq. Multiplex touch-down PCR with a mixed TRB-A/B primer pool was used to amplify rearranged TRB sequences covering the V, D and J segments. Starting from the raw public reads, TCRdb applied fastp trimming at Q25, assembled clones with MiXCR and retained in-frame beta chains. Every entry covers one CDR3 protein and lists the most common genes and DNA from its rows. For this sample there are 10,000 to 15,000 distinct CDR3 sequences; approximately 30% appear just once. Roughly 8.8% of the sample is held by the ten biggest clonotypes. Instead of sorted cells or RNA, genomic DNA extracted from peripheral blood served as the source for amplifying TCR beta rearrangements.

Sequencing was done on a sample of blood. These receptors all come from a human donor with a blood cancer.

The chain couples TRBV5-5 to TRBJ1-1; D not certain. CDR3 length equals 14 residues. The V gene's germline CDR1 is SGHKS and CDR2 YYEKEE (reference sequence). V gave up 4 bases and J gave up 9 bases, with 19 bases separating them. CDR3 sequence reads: CASSTPTPPPKAFF. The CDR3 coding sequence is TGTGCCAGCAGCACGCCGACACCCCCACCGAAAGCTTTCTTT.

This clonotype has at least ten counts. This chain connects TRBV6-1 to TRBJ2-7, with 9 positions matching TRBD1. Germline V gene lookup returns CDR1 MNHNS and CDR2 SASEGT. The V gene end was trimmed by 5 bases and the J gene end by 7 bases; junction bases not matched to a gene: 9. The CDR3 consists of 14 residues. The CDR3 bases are TGTGCCAGCAGTACCGGGACAGGGCCTTGGGAGCAGTACTTC. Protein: CASSTGTGPWEQYF.

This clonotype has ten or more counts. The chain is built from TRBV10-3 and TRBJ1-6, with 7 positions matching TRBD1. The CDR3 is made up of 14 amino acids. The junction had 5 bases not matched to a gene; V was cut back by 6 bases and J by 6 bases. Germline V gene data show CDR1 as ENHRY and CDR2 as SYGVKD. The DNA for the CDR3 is TGTGCCATCAGCGAGACAGGGAGTAATTCACCCCTCCACTTT. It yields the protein CAISETGSNSPLHF.

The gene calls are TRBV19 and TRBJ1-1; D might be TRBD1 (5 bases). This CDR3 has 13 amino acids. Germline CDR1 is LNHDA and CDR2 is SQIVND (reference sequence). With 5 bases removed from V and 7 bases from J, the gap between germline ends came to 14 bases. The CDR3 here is CASSLSGFNEAFF. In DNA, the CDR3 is TGTGCCAGTAGTTTATCAGGGTTCAATGAAGCTTTCTTT.

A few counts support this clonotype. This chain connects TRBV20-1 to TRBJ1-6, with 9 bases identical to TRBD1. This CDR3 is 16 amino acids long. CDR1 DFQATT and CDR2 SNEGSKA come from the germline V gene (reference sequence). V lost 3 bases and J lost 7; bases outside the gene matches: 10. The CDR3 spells CSASRDRGVENSPLHF. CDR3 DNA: TGCAGTGCTAGTCGAGACAGGGGGGTCGAGAATTCACCCCTCCACTTT.

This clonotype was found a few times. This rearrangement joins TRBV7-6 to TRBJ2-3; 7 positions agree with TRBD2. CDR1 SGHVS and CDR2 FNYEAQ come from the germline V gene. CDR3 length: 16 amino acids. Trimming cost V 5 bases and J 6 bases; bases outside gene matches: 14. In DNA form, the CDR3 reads TGTGCCAGCAGCCCCACGGCGACTAGCAAAAAGGATACGCAGTATTTT. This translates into CASSPTATSKKDTQYF.

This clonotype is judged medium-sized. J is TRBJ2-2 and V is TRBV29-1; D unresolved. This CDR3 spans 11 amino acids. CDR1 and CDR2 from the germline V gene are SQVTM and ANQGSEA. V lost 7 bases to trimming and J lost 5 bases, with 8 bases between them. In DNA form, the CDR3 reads TGCAGCGGTCAACTTACCGGGGAGCTGTTTTTT. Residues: CSGQLTGELFF.

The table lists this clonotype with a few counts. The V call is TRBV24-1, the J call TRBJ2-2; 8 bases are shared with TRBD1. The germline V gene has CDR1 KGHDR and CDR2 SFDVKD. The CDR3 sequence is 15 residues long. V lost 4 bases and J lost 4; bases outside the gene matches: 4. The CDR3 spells CATSESGGSTGELFF. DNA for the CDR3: TGTGCCACCAGTGAGTCAGGGGGCAGCACCGGGGAGCTGTTTTTT.

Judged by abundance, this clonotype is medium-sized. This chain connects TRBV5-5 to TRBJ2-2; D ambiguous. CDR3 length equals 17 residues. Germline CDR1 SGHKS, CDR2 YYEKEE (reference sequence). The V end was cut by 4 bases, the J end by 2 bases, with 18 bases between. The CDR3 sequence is CASSPLVGQTNTGELFF. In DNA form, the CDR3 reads TGTGCCAGCAGCCCCTTGGTGGGCCAGACTAACACCGGGGAGCTGTTTTTT.

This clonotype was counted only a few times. CDR3 residues: CAWRRSGQGGSEAFF. As DNA, the CDR3 is TGTGCCTGGAGGCGTAGTGGACAGGGGGGTTCTGAAGCTTTCTTT. The J gene is TRBJ1-1, the V gene TRBV30, with 10 nucleotides matching TRBD1. Germline-derived CDR1 and CDR2 are GTSNPN and SVGIG (reference sequence). The CDR3 extends over 15 amino acids. The J segment lost 6 bases and the V segment lost 3 bases, leaving 10 bases of the junction unmatched.

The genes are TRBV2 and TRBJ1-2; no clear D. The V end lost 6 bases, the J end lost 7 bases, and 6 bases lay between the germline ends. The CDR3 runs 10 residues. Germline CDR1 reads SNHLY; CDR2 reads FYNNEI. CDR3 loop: CASRSSGYTF. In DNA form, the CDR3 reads TGTGCCAGCAGATCCAGTGGCTACACCTTC.

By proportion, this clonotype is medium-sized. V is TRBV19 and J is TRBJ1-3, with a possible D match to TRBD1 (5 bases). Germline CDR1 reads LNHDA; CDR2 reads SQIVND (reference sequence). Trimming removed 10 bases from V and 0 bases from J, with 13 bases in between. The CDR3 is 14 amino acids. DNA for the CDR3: TGTGCCACCTCTGACAGCTACTCTGGAAACACCATATATTTT. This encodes CATSDSYSGNTIYF.

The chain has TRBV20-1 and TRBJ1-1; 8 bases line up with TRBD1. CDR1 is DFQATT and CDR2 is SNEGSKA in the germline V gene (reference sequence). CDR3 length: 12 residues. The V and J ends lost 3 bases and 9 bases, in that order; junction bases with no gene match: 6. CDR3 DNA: TGCAGTGCTAGTGCCAGGGGGCTTCAAGCTTTCTTT. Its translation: CSASARGLQAFF.

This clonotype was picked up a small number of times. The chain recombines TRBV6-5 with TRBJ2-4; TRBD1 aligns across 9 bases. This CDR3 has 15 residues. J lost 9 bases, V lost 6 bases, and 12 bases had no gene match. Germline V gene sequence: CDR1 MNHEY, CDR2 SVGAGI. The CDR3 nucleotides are TGTGCCAGCAGCCCTACAACAGGGGGCTTCGGCATTCAGTACTTC. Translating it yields CASSPTTGGFGIQYF.

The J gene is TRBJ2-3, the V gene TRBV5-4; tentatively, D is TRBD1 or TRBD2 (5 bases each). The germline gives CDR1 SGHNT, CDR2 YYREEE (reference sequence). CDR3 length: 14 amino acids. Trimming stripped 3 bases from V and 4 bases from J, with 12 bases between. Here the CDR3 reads CASSSGTSSDTQYF. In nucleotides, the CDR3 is TGTGCCAGCAGCTCTGGGACCTCCTCAGATACGCAGTATTTT. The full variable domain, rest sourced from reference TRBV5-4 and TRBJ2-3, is ETGVTQSPTHLIKTRGQQVTLRCSSQSGHNTVSWYQQALGQGPQFIFQYYREEENGRGNFPPRFSGLQFPNYSSELNVNALELDDSALYLCASSSGTSSDTQYFGPGTRLTVL.

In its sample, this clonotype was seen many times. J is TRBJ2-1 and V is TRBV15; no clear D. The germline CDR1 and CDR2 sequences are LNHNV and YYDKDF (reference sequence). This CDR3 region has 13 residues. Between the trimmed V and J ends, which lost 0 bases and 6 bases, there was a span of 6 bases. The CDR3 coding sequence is TGTGCCACCAGCAGAGAAGTCCCCAATGAGCAGTTCTTC. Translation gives CATSREVPNEQFF. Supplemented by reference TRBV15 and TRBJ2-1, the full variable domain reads DAMVIQNPRYQVTQFGKPVTLSCSQTLNHNVMYWYQQKSSQAPKLLFHYYDKDFNNEADTPDNFQSRRPNTSFCFLDIRSPGLGDTAMYLCATSREVPNEQFFGPGTRLTVL.

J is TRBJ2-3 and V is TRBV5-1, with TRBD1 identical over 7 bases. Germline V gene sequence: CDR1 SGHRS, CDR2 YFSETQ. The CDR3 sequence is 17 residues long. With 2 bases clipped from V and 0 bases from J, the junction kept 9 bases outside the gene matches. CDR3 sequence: CASSFRDRKISTDTQYF. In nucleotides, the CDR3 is TGCGCCAGCAGCTTCCGGGACAGAAAAATTAGCACAGATACGCAGTATTTT.